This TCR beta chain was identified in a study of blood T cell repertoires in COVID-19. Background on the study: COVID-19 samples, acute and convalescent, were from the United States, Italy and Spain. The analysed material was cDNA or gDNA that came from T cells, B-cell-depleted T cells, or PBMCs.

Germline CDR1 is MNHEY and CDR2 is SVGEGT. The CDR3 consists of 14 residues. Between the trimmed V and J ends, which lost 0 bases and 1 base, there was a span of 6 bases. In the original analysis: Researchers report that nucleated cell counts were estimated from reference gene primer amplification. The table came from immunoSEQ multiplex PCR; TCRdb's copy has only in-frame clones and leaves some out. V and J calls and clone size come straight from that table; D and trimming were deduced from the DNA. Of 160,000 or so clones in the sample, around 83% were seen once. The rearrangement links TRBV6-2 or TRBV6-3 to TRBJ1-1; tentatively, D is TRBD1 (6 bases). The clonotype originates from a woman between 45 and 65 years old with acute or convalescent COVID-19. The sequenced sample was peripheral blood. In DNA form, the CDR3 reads TGTGCCAGCAGTTACTCGACAGGGAACACTGAAGCTTTCTTT. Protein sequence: CASSYSTGNTEAFF.